This T cell receptor beta chain was sequenced during a study of blood T cells in healthy people across ages. The CDR3 has 14 residues. Germline-derived CDR1 and CDR2 are MNHEY and SMNVEV (reference sequence). V was clipped by 8 bases and J by 8 bases, with 21 bases between them. Then a second PCR, running about 6 to 11 cycles, was carried out with a sample-barcoded 5' primer and a J-beta primer mix. A single record per CDR3 protein comes from TCRdb applying MiXCR to the 5' RACE reads. The table includes 1.5 million to 2 million distinct CDR3 sequences, about 35% detected once. The chain is built from TRBV27 and TRBJ1-2, with D possibly matching TRBD1 (5 bases). This clonotype was obtained from a young woman in good health. What was sequenced was blood. This CDR3 is CASGPGLGARGYTF. Written as DNA, the CDR3 is TGTGCCAGCGGACCGGGACTCGGGGCGAGGGGCTACACCTTC.